These 29 T cell receptor beta chains originate from one sample sequenced in a study of control samples from healthy donors and cancer patients. Using immunoSEQ multiplex PCR, the repertoire was profiled, and TCRdb retains in-frame clones only, with some absent. This sample yields about 250,000 clones, of which roughly 80% are seen a single time; 10% to 15% belongs to the top ten. The sequenced material came from PBMCs. These receptors were collected from a woman in her fifties or sixties with lung cancer.

DNA for the CDR3: TGCGCCAGCAGCCTCTGGTCGGGAGGGGGGAATGAGCAGTTCTTC. Its translation: CASSLWSGGGNEQFF. The V call is TRBV5-1, the J call TRBJ2-1; 8 nucleotides align to TRBD2. The V gene's germline CDR1 is SGHRS and CDR2 YFSETQ. The CDR3 has 15 residues. The J segment lost 7 bases and the V segment lost 4 bases, leaving 10 bases of the junction unmatched.

The J gene is TRBJ2-3, the V gene TRBV5-4, with D unclear. Germline V gene sequence: CDR1 SGHNT, CDR2 YYREEE (reference sequence). The CDR3 runs 14 residues. Between the trimmed V and J ends, which lost 4 bases and 0 bases, there was a span of 9 bases. CDR3 in amino acids: CASSTDASTDTQYF. The CDR3 nucleotides are TGTGCCAGCAGCACGGATGCTAGCACAGATACGCAGTATTTT.

V gene TRBV11-3 combines with J gene TRBJ2-1; D is unclear. V was shortened by 0 bases and J by 0 bases, with 6 bases between the two germline ends. The CDR3 sequence is 15 residues long. In germline, CDR1 is SGHNT, CDR2 YENEEA. The CDR3 sequence: CASSLESSSYNEQFF. CDR3 sequence (DNA): TGTGCCAGCAGCTTAGAGAGTTCCTCCTACAATGAGCAGTTCTTC.

V is TRBV6-1 and J is TRBJ2-2, with D possibly TRBD1 on 5 matching bases. The CDR3 consists of 16 residues. Trimming removed 1 base from V and 2 bases from J, with 11 bases in between. Germline loops: CDR1 MNHNS, CDR2 SASEGT. For the CDR3, the DNA is TGTGCCAGCAGTGAAGAACAGGCCCCCAACACCGGGGAGCTGTTTTTT. Protein sequence: CASSEEQAPNTGELFF.

The chain carries TRBV19 and TRBJ2-3; 9 bases agree with TRBD2. CDR3 size: 15 residues. CDR1 LNHDA and CDR2 SQIVND come from the germline V gene (reference sequence). V dropped 4 bases and J dropped 0; count of bases not matched to a gene: 2. The CDR3 DNA reads as TGTGCCAGTAGTACGACTAGCGGTAGCACAGATACGCAGTATTTT. This sequence encodes CASSTTSGSTDTQYF. The variable domain in full, completed from reference TRBV19 and TRBJ2-3, reads DGGITQSPKYLFRKEGQNVTLSCEQNLNHDAMYWYRQDPGQGLRLIYYSQIVNDFQKGDIAEGYSVSREKKESFPLTVTSAQKNPTAFYLCASSTTSGSTDTQYFGPGTRLTVL.

V is TRBV5-1 and J is TRBJ2-1; a weak D match, TRBD2 (5 bases). This CDR3 comprises 14 residues. Germline lookup yields CDR1 SGHRS and CDR2 YFSETQ. Trimming pared 5 bases from V and 0 bases from J, leaving 9 bases between. The CDR3 DNA follows: TGCGCCAGCAGGAGGGATGTCTCCTACAATGAGCAGTTCTTC. This encodes CASRRDVSYNEQFF.

The V and J genes are TRBV5-1 and TRBJ2-1; no reliable D call. Trimming removed 3 bases at V and 7 bases at J, with 17 bases between. Germline values: CDR1 SGHRS, CDR2 YFSETQ. CDR3 length: 15 amino acids. The CDR3 DNA follows: TGCGCCAGCAGCTCCGGGTCGGCGGCGGAGAATGAGCAGTTCTTC. Protein product: CASSSGSAAENEQFF.

The chain joins TRBV13 to TRBJ2-2; a weak D match, TRBD2 (5 bases). There are 15 residues in the CDR3. The V gene lost 5 bases and the J gene lost 3 bases, with 13 bases spanning the gap. Germline-derived CDR1 and CDR2 are PRHDT and FYEKMQ (reference sequence). The CDR3 is CASSRNLLDTGELFF. The CDR3 nucleotides read TGTGCCAGCAGCAGGAACTTACTAGACACCGGGGAGCTGTTTTTT.

The chain carries TRBV7-2 and TRBJ2-6; D remains unclear. Germline V lookup: CDR1 SGHTA, CDR2 FQGNSA. The length of the CDR3 is 13 residues. Between the trimmed V and J ends, which lost 4 bases and 0 bases, there was a span of 1 base. The DNA of the CDR3 is TGTGCCAGCAGCTACTCTGGGGCCAACGTCCTGACTTTC. Protein product: CASSYSGANVLTF.

In its sample, this clone was seen a few times. This chain joins TRBV5-1 and TRBJ1-1; no firm D call. V shed 4 bases and J shed 0 bases, with 10 bases lying between them. Germline V gene lookup returns CDR1 SGHRS and CDR2 YFSETQ. The CDR3 covers 14 residues. The CDR3 nucleotides are TGCGCCAGCAGCGGCAGCCCCATGAACACTGAAGCTTTCTTT. This translates into CASSGSPMNTEAFF.

Worth noting for this clone: At the DNA level, this CDR3 is encoded by other sequences in the same sample as well. This rearrangement joins TRBV5-5 to TRBJ1-5; D gene unclear. Germline V gene lookup returns CDR1 SGHKS and CDR2 YYEKEE (reference sequence). V lost 4 bases and J lost 0, with 11 bases in between. The CDR3 totals 15 residues. The CDR3 DNA reads as TGTGCCAGCAGCCTGGATCCCTATAGCAATCAGCCCCAGCATTTT. This encodes CASSLDPYSNQPQHF.

The rearrangement links TRBV2 to TRBJ2-7; 9 positions agree with TRBD1. From germline, CDR1 is SNHLY and CDR2 FYNNEI. V lost 5 bases, J lost 3 bases, and 8 bases stayed unmatched. The CDR3 totals 15 residues. Here the CDR3 DNA reads TGTGCCAGCAGTCTTGGACAGGGGAACATCTACGAGCAGTACTTC. Amino acid sequence: CASSLGQGNIYEQYF.

CDR3 DNA sequence: TGTGCCAGCAGCCACCTCGCTAGCGGGGAGCTGTTTTTT. Translating it yields CASSHLASGELFF. This rearrangement joins TRBV3-1 (or the pseudogene TRBV3-2) to TRBJ2-2; D gene unclear. This CDR3 is built from 13 residues. The germline V gene encodes CDR1 LGHDT and CDR2 YNNKEL (reference sequence). The ends were cut back, 3 bases at V and 7 bases at J, with 9 bases in the middle.

CDR3 DNA: TGTGCCAGCAGCGCCGGACCGAACTATGGCTACACCTTC. It translates to CASSAGPNYGYTF. This chain connects TRBV11-3 to TRBJ1-2; no clear D. The CDR3 is made up of 13 amino acids. The germline V gene encodes CDR1 SGHNT and CDR2 YENEEA. Trimming shortened V by 5 bases and J by 2 bases, and 9 bases separated the two germline ends.

J is TRBJ1-1 and V is TRBV7-9; D uncertain. V lost 5 bases and J 6 bases, leaving 10 bases between the germline ends. Germline V gene sequence: CDR1 SEHNR, CDR2 FQNEAQ (reference sequence). The CDR3 runs to 12 residues. CDR3 protein: CASSKDAPEAFF. DNA of the CDR3: TGTGCCAGCAGCAAGGACGCCCCTGAAGCTTTCTTT.

This chain connects TRBV7-8 to TRBJ1-3; 11 bases line up with TRBD1. This CDR3 is 16 amino acids long. Trimming cost V 5 bases and J 4 bases; bases outside gene matches: 7. In germline, CDR1 is SGHVS, CDR2 FQNEAQ. The CDR3 DNA sequence: TGTGCCAGCAGCCCAGGGACAGGGGGTACAGGAAACACCATATATTTT. It specifies CASSPGTGGTGNTIYF.

V is TRBV19 and J is TRBJ2-7, with 8 bases aligning to TRBD1. This CDR3 is built from 15 residues. Per germline, CDR1 LNHDA and CDR2 SQIVND (reference sequence). V shed 6 bases and J 4 bases; nucleotides not matched to a gene: 11. DNA of the CDR3: TGTGCCAGTAGGGGAGGACAGGGTGATTTATACGAGCAGTACTTC. Residues: CASRGGQGDLYEQYF.

This chain joins TRBV5-1 and TRBJ2-5; 7 bases are shared with TRBD2. Germline lookup yields CDR1 SGHRS and CDR2 YFSETQ. The CDR3 is 13 residues long. V was clipped by 5 bases and J by 1 base; unmatched bases: 2. The CDR3 reads CASRGLTQETQYF. The DNA for the CDR3 is TGCGCCAGCAGGGGACTAACCCAAGAGACCCAGTACTTC.

J is TRBJ2-2 and V is TRBV27; D is perhaps TRBD1 or TRBD2 (5 bases each). The germline V gene encodes CDR1 MNHEY and CDR2 SMNVEV (reference sequence). Trimming cost V 6 bases and J 4 bases, with 15 bases left between them. The CDR3 covers 15 residues. CDR3 DNA sequence: TGTGCCAGCAGGCAAATGGGACCACTCACCGGGGAGCTGTTTTTT. Its protein is CASRQMGPLTGELFF.

This chain connects TRBV9 to TRBJ1-3, with unresolved D. This CDR3 comprises 16 residues. Germline V CDR1 and CDR2: SGDLS, YYNGEE. V shed 2 bases and J shed 3 bases, with 15 bases lying between them. The CDR3 region has the DNA TGTGCCAGCAGCGTGTCACTTGGCAGAAATGGAAACACCATATATTTT. This encodes CASSVSLGRNGNTIYF.

This chain joins TRBV5-5 and TRBJ1-6; 7 bases are shared with TRBD1. Germline lookup yields CDR1 SGHKS and CDR2 YYEKEE (reference sequence). This CDR3 contains 16 residues. After removal of 4 bases from V and 0 bases from J, the junction contained 4 bases not matched to a gene. CDR3 loop: CASSGYRGSYNSPLHF. In DNA form, the CDR3 reads TGTGCCAGCAGCGGCTACAGGGGCTCCTATAATTCACCCCTCCACTTT.

About this clone itself: Mismatch with germline at one junction end may stem from a read error. The CDR3 DNA sequence: TGTGCCACCAGCAGAGATAAGACCGGGGAGCGGTTCTTC. It specifies CATSRDKTGERFF. The genes are TRBV15 and TRBJ2-1; D is perhaps TRBD2 (5 bases). Germline V gene sequence: CDR1 LNHNV, CDR2 YYDKDF (reference sequence). The CDR3 length is 13 residues.

The rearrangement joins TRBV11-3 to TRBJ2-4; 7 nucleotides line up with TRBD2. This CDR3 comprises 14 residues. Germline loops: CDR1 SGHNT, CDR2 YENEEA. J lost 7 bases, V lost 4 bases, and 7 bases had no gene match. CDR3 nucleotides: TGTGCCAGCAGCTCCGGGTACGGGGGGAACATTCAGTACTTC. It yields the protein CASSSGYGGNIQYF.

This clone appeared once. The chain links TRBV24-1 to TRBJ2-2, with 8 bases aligning to TRBD1. The V and J ends lost 3 bases and 6 bases, in that order; junction bases with no gene match: 5. Germline V gene data show CDR1 as KGHDR and CDR2 as SFDVKD. This CDR3 contains 15 residues. The CDR3 is CATSDTHRGAGELFF. The CDR3 nucleotides read TGTGCCACCAGTGATACCCACAGGGGGGCCGGGGAGCTGTTTTTT.

This chain links TRBV5-5 with TRBJ2-1; possibly TRBD2 for D (6 bases). The CDR3 runs to 13 residues. V was clipped by 2 bases and J by 15 bases, with 18 bases between them. CDR1 and CDR2 from the germline V gene are SGHKS and YYEKEE (reference sequence). CDR3 DNA sequence: TGTGCCAGCAGCTTAGACGAGACTAGGGCAGGGTTCTTC. The encoded protein is CASSLDETRAGFF.

The genes are TRBV3-1 (or the pseudogene TRBV3-2) and TRBJ2-5, with TRBD1 as a possible D gene (5 bases). Per the germline V gene, CDR1 is LGHDT and CDR2 is YNNKEL (reference sequence). V gave up 3 bases and J gave up 1 base, with 18 bases separating them. CDR3 length: 17 amino acids. CDR3 region: CASSQRLPGRVQETQYF. The CDR3 nucleotides read TGTGCCAGCAGCCAGCGCCTCCCCGGCAGGGTCCAAGAGACCCAGTACTTC.

The rearrangement uses TRBV21-1 and TRBJ2-7; TRBD1 is the table's D call, not checked against the DNA. TRBV21-1 is a pseudogene. This CDR3 spans 16 amino acids. The CDR3 here is CASSKEPPTVPYEQYF. For the CDR3, the DNA is TGTGCCAGCAGCAAAGAACCGCCAACAGTTCCCTACGAGCAGTACTTC.

The chain recombines TRBV24-1 with TRBJ2-2, with TRBD1 as a possible D gene (6 bases). This CDR3 has 16 amino acids. Germline V gene data show CDR1 as KGHDR and CDR2 as SFDVKD. Trimming removed 2 bases at V and 0 bases at J, with 9 bases between. The CDR3 sequence is CATSDSTGPNTGELFF. CDR3 DNA: TGTGCCACCAGTGATTCGACAGGACCGAACACCGGGGAGCTGTTTTTT.

J is TRBJ2-3 and V is TRBV6-1; 10 positions match TRBD2. From germline, CDR1 is MNHNS and CDR2 SASEGT. With 0 bases clipped from V and 4 bases from J, the junction kept 1 base outside the gene matches. The CDR3 contains 15 residues. CDR3 nucleotides: TGTGCCAGCAGTGAAGCTAGCGGGGGGCCAGATACGCAGTATTTT. This translates into CASSEASGGPDTQYF.